A single sample gave rise to the 9 T cell receptor beta chains below, sequenced in a study of blood T cell repertoires in COVID-19. Clones were read by immunoSEQ multiplex PCR, and TCRdb kept only the in-frame ones, dropping some. The data contain about 80,000 clones, 80% to 90% of them singletons. The source material was peripheral blood. Every receptor here comes from a woman of 80 years or more with acute or convalescent COVID-19.

The rearrangement uses TRBV27 and TRBJ2-4; D may be TRBD2 (7 bases). This CDR3 is 14 amino acids long. CDR1 is MNHEY and CDR2 is SMNVEV in the germline V gene (reference sequence). V was shortened by 2 bases and J by 8 bases, with 13 bases between the two germline ends. CDR3 in DNA: TGTGCCAGCAGTTTAAGGGGGGGGTCGGACATTCAGTACTTC. Translated: CASSLRGGSDIQYF.

The chain has TRBV7-8 and TRBJ1-3; D is unresolved. The CDR3 sequence is 14 residues long. Trimming shortened V by 5 bases and J by 3 bases, and 11 bases separated the two germline ends. Germline loops: CDR1 SGHVS, CDR2 FQNEAQ. The CDR3 sequence: CASSPRRVGNTIYF. In DNA, the CDR3 is TGTGCCAGCAGCCCGCGACGGGTTGGAAACACCATATATTTT.

This clone was recorded only once. The chain joins TRBV6-5 to TRBJ1-2; 7 bases match TRBD1. J was trimmed by 0 bases and V by 5 bases; bases with no gene match: 3. Germline loops: CDR1 MNHEY, CDR2 SVGAGI. The CDR3 is 14 amino acids. In DNA, the CDR3 is TGTGCCAGCAGTCGACAGGGATCTAACTATGGCTACACCTTC. It encodes CASSRQGSNYGYTF.

The chain recombines TRBV5-1 with TRBJ1-2, with 9 nucleotides matching TRBD1. This CDR3 comprises 15 residues. V shed 4 bases, J shed 2 bases, and the junction held 6 bases outside the gene matches. Germline V gives CDR1 SGHRS, CDR2 YFSETQ. The CDR3 DNA reads as TGCGCCAGCAGCACGGCTACAGGGGGCAACTATGGCTACACCTTC. Translation: CASSTATGGNYGYTF.

CDR3 bases: TGTGCCAGCCAACAGGGCCCAAACACTGAAGCTTTCTTT. Amino acid sequence: CASQQGPNTEAFF. The chain joins TRBV2 to TRBJ1-1; the D gene is possibly TRBD1 (6 bases). Germline loops: CDR1 SNHLY, CDR2 FYNNEI. The CDR3 contains 13 residues. Trimming took 8 bases from V and 2 from J, leaving 12 bases between them.

CDR3 nucleotide sequence: TGTGCCAGCAGCCGGGGCGGGGTCTATAATTCACCCCTCCACTTT. It specifies CASSRGGVYNSPLHF. V gene TRBV7-2 combines with J gene TRBJ1-6, with a tentative D call TRBD1 (5 bases). The CDR3 consists of 15 residues. Trimming removed 5 bases from V and 3 bases from J, with 11 bases in between. CDR1 and CDR2 (germline): SGHTA, FQGNSA.

The chain is built from TRBV19 and TRBJ1-2, with D possibly TRBD1 on 5 matching bases. CDR1 is LNHDA and CDR2 is SQIVND in the germline V gene (reference sequence). V was cut by 4 bases and J by 6 bases, with 9 bases left in between. CDR3 length: 12 residues. The CDR3: CASSNRGNGYTF. The CDR3 coding sequence is TGTGCCAGTAGTAATCGGGGGAATGGCTACACCTTC.

The chain uses TRBV7-9 and TRBJ2-1, with D uncertain. CDR1 SEHNR and CDR2 FQNEAQ come from the germline V gene (reference sequence). Trimming took off 6 bases at V and 5 bases at J, with 17 bases between the two ends. The CDR3 contains 15 residues. This CDR3 is CASSPTTWAHNEQFF. CDR3 bases: TGTGCCAGCAGTCCTACGACCTGGGCCCACAATGAGCAGTTCTTC. The full variable domain, in which reference TRBV7-9 and TRBJ2-1 provide the parts outside the CDR3, is DTGVSQNPRHKITKRGQNVTFRCDPISEHNRLYWYRQTLGQGPEFLTYFQNEAQLEKSRLLSDRFSAERPKGSFSTLEIQRTEQGDSAMYLCASSPTTWAHNEQFFGPGTRLTVL.

This clone has a single count. The chain uses TRBV5-6 and TRBJ2-2; a weak D match, TRBD1 (5 bases). Trimming shortened V by 4 bases and J by 8 bases, and 24 bases separated the two germline ends. The CDR3 contains 17 residues. Germline V gene sequence: CDR1 SGHDT, CDR2 YYEEEE. The CDR3 sequence is CASSPTPGQGSLGELFF. The DNA for the CDR3 is TGTGCCAGCAGCCCTACACCCGGTCAGGGCTCCTTGGGGGAGCTGTTTTTT.